Listed below are T cell receptor beta chains from one sample, sequenced in a study of T cell changes during pregnancy in multiple sclerosis. Data came from immunoSEQ multiplex PCR; TCRdb stores just in-frame clones and leaves some out. The sample has approximately 32,000 clones; 90% are singletons. The sample consisted of peripheral blood, taken in the third trimester of pregnancy. These receptors were taken from a female donor in good health, enrolled as a control in a pregnancy study. Both conserved end residues are part of each CDR3. D genes are given only for firm matches. Only some rows state a clone size, as once, few, many or a class for expanded clones.

j_gene | d_gene | abundance | v_gene | len | CDR3aa | CDR3nt
TRBJ2-5 | - | - | TRBV7-7 | 14 | CASSFQQGGETQYF | TGTGCTAGCAGCTTCCAACAGGGTGGGGAGACCCAGTACTTC
TRBJ2-7 | - | - | TRBV21-1 | 16 | CASRTSGRVYSYEQYF | TGTGCCAGCAGGACTAGCGGGAGGGTTTACTCCTACGAGCAGTACTTC
TRBJ2-2 | - | - | TRBV5-1 | 17 | CASSLPPGRVRTGELFF | TGCGCCAGCAGCTTGCCTCCGGGCAGGGTACGCACCGGGGAGCTGTTTTTT
TRBJ1-1 | - | - | TRBV7-3 | 13 | CASSLKGGTEAFF | TGTGCCAGCAGCTTAAAAGGGGGCACTGAAGCTTTCTTT
TRBJ2-1 | TRBD2 | - | TRBV11-3 | 18 | CASSLEGRGGLPYNEQFF | TGTGCCAGCAGCTTAGAGGGGCGGGGGGGCCTCCCCTACAATGAGCAGTTCTTC
TRBJ1-2 | - | - | TRBV5-4 | 11 | CASSSGYGYTF | TGTGCCAGCAGTTCGGGCTATGGCTACACCTTC
TRBJ2-2 | TRBD2 | - | TRBV14 | 14 | CASSPGLAGVKLFF | TGTGCCAGCAGCCCGGGACTAGCGGGGGTGAAGCTGTTTTTT
TRBJ2-7 | - | once | TRBV4-2 | 15 | CASSQEEGGALEQYF | TGTGCCAGCAGCCAAGAAGAGGGGGGGGCCCTCGAGCAGTACTTC
TRBJ2-1 | - | - | TRBV5-1 | 15 | CASSLGRGRDNEQFF | TGCGCCAGCAGCTTGGGGCGGGGGCGAGACAATGAGCAGTTCTTC
TRBJ2-7 | - | - | TRBV27 | 10 | CASSLDEQYF | TGTGCCAGCAGTCTAGACGAGCAGTACTTC
TRBJ1-2 | TRBD1 | - | TRBV4-3 | 16 | CASSASRGTGVRGYTF | TGCGCCAGCAGCGCCAGTAGAGGGACAGGGGTGAGAGGCTACACCTTC
TRBJ1-1 | TRBD1 | - | TRBV28 | 15 | CASSKRDRANTEAFF | TGTGCCAGCAGTAAAAGGGACAGGGCGAACACTGAAGCTTTCTTT
TRBJ2-7 | TRBD1 | - | TRBV7-8 | 15 | CASSPTGTGYAEQYF | TGTGCCAGCAGCCCCACCGGGACAGGGTACGCCGAGCAGTACTTC
TRBJ2-1 | TRBD1 | few | TRBV11-1 | 15 | CASSPRQGQGNEQFF | TGTGCCAGCAGCCCCCGACAGGGGCAGGGGAATGAGCAGTTCTTC
TRBJ2-5 | TRBD1 | - | TRBV27 | 13 | CASRTSGGETQYF | TGTGCCAGCAGAACATCAGGGGGCGAAACCCAGTACTTC
TRBJ1-5 | TRBD1 | many | TRBV19 | 14 | CASTGQGRDQPQHF | TGTGCCAGTACAGGACAGGGTAGAGATCAGCCCCAGCATTTT
TRBJ1-2 | - | - | TRBV7-9 | 13 | CASSPRGGLGYTF | TGTGCCAGCAGCCCCCGGGGGGGGCTGGGCTACACCTTC
TRBJ2-7 | - | - | TRBV13 | 14 | CASSLGGRGNEQYF | TGTGCCAGCAGCTTAGGGGGCAGGGGCAACGAGCAGTACTTC
TRBJ2-3 | - | - | TRBV28 | 15 | CASSLDSHSTDTQYF | TGTGCCAGCAGTTTGGACAGCCATAGCACAGATACGCAGTATTTT
TRBJ2-3 | TRBD2 | - | TRBV11-2 | 17 | CASSPSESGRAGDTQYF | TGTGCCAGCAGCCCCAGTGAGAGCGGGAGGGCAGGGGATACGCAGTATTTT
TRBJ2-1 | TRBD2 | - | TRBV28 | 14 | CAGRAGDSYNEQFF | TGTGCGGGGCGCGCGGGGGACTCCTACAATGAGCAGTTCTTC
TRBJ2-3 | TRBD1 | - | TRBV19 | 15 | CASNNRDRGENTQYF | TGTGCCAGTAATAACCGGGACAGGGGAGAAAATACGCAGTATTTT
TRBJ2-7 | - | - | TRBV4-2 | 16 | CASSQDLRARGYEQYF | -
TRBJ2-3 | TRBD1 | - | TRBV5-6 | 16 | CASSSQWGQATDTQYF | TGTGCCAGCAGCTCCCAGTGGGGACAGGCCACAGATACGCAGTATTTT
TRBJ2-1 | - | - | TRBV7-2 | 15 | CASSSPAGTLNEQFF | TGTGCCAGCAGCTCGCCGGCGGGTACACTAAATGAGCAGTTCTTC
TRBJ2-2 | - | - | TRBV27 | 17 | CASSFTGSWGNTGELFF | TGTGCCAGCAGTTTTACAGGATCGTGGGGGAACACCGGGGAGCTGTTTTTT
TRBJ1-5 | TRBD1 | few | TRBV6-5 | 14 | CASSFGTGVGPQHF | TGTGCCAGCAGTTTTGGGACAGGCGTCGGGCCCCAGCATTTT
TRBJ2-1 | TRBD2 | - | TRBV5-8 | 18 | CASSLARLAVGSYNEQFF | TGTGCCAGCAGCTTGGCCAGGCTAGCGGTGGGCTCCTACAATGAGCAGTTCTTC
TRBJ2-3 | - | once | TRBV13 | 16 | CASSLRGAPSTDTQYF | TGTGCCAGCAGCTTACGGGGGGCCCCAAGCACAGATACGCAGTATTTT
TRBJ2-7 | - | once | TRBV10-3 | 14 | CAISEPADSYEQYF | TGTGCCATCAGTGAACCAGCGGACTCCTACGAGCAGTACTTC
TRBJ1-1 | TRBD1 | - | TRBV19 | 14 | CATTGVLMNTEAFF | TGTGCCACCACAGGGGTCCTCATGAACACTGAAGCTTTCTTT
TRBJ1-1 | - | - | TRBV28 | 13 | CASNPRGNTEAFF | TGTGCCAGCAACCCCCGGGGGAACACTGAAGCTTTCTTT